This T cell receptor (beta chain) comes out of a study of shared clonotypes between healthy human individuals. Study information: The donor pool was made up of a couple of women and a few men aged 18 to 49.

It was at deep level that the assay was run. Profiling relied on immunoSEQ multiplex PCR, and the TCRdb table lists in-frame clones only, not all of them. The table shows approximately 980,000 clones, with over 60% occurring only once. Study results and caveats: Tissues were not sampled, only blood, and their repertoires likely differ. Generation of non-shared clonotypes was less probable than generation of clonotypes shared by all four donors.

The CDR3 has 13 amino acids. Germline CDR1 and CDR2: SGHRS and YFSETQ. V was shortened by 4 bases and J by 1 base, with 8 bases between the two germline ends. This clone has only a few counts. What it recognizes is unknown. Other DNA sequences within the sample encode an identical CDR3. The V gene is TRBV5-1, the J gene TRBJ2-5, with a tentative D call TRBD1 (5 bases). The source material was memory CD4+ T cells sorted from blood. Subset meaning: CD45RA-negative fraction. This TCR came from a man in his late teens or twenties in good health. Here the CDR3 DNA reads TGCGCCAGCAGCATCACAGGCCAAGAGACCCAGTACTTC. Translation: CASSITGQETQYF.